At least ten counts were recorded for the clone carrying this T cell receptor beta chain. What it binds is not known. The data are from a study of T cells after yellow fever vaccination. Background on the study: Preparation used SMART-Seq v4 Ultra Low Input for the low-cell-number fractions.

This CDR3 region has 14 residues. The germline V gene encodes CDR1 GTSNPN and CDR2 SVGIG (reference sequence). The V end was cut by 0 bases, the J end by 0 bases, with 8 bases between. MiXCR was run by TCRdb on the 5' RACE reads, yielding one entry per CDR3 protein. Here the sample spans fewer than 350,000 distinct CDR3 sequences, 8.7% being singletons. Whole-study results and caveats: Contaminants from the bulk population, in the form of abundant clonotypes, could be found in FACS-sorted repertoires. The booster response re-showed most primary clones: approximately 95% CD4, around 90% CD8.

Sequenced here: PBMCs, sampled on the day of the first yellow fever vaccination. This receptor was taken from a man aged 18 to 29 who received the YFV17D yellow fever vaccine. The chain links TRBV30 to TRBJ1-1; a weak D match, TRBD1 (6 bases). The CDR3 nucleotides read TGTGCCTGGAGTGTACAGGGTCTGAACACTGAAGCTTTCTTT. It translates to CAWSVQGLNTEAFF.